This T cell receptor beta chain was recovered during a study of PD-1 blockade in classical Hodgkin lymphoma. Documented time point: cycle 4 day 1 (C4D1), after 6 weeks of nivolumab. In every patient, relapse followed autologous stem cell transplantation, while exposure to brentuximab vedotin differed. Thawed PBMCs were subjected to magnetic negative selection, which yielded isolated CD8+ T cells. Progressive disease, partial response or complete response was each patient's best response. Germline lookup yields CDR1 SGHRS and CDR2 YFSETQ. This CDR3 has 18 residues. A note on this clone: What it binds is not known. A junction boundary mismatches the germline segment, possibly from a read error.

General study results and limits: Among the patients, those starting nivolumab under 1 year after ASCT were excluded.

Produced via immunoSEQ multiplex PCR; TCRdb's table is partial and in-frame only. In the table there are around 21,000 clones, 75% to 90% of which are singletons. This specimen was CD8+ T cells from blood, taken before the fourth cycle of nivolumab. The source of this sequence is a human donor with classical Hodgkin lymphoma. V gene TRBV5-1 combines with J gene TRBJ1-2; D possibly corresponds to TRBD1 (6 bases). CDR3 sequence: CARSLAGGGAGGDYGYTF. CDR3 coding DNA: TGCGCCCGCAGCCTGGCGGGGGGGGGCGCCGGTGGGGACTATGGCTACACCTTC.